The present TCR beta chain was sequenced within a study of blood T cell repertoires in COVID-19. The overall study: Both acute and convalescent COVID-19 samples were obtained from the United States, Italy and Spain. T cells, B-cell-depleted T cells, or PBMCs supplied cDNA or gDNA.

Seattle participants joined during active infection and were tracked over time. Per the authors' pipeline: How many nucleated cells were present was estimated from reference gene primer amplification. The repertoire was sequenced with immunoSEQ multiplex PCR; TCRdb's copy has only in-frame clones and lacks some. Clone size and V and J calls were adopted from that table, with D and trimming inferred from the DNA. The table includes about 180,000 clones, about 86% detected once. Germline V lookup: CDR1 MNHEY, CDR2 SMNVEV (reference sequence). The CDR3 totals 14 residues. The J segment lost 12 bases and the V segment lost 3 bases, leaving 6 bases of the junction unmatched.

The rearrangement uses TRBV27 and TRBJ1-6, with 9 bases fitting TRBD1. Sample: peripheral blood. This TCR was recovered from a woman aged 70-85 years with COVID-19, enrolled during active disease. The CDR3 bases are TGTGCCAGCAGTTTGGAGGACAGGGGCGTACCCCTCCACTTT. Its protein is CASSLEDRGVPLHF.